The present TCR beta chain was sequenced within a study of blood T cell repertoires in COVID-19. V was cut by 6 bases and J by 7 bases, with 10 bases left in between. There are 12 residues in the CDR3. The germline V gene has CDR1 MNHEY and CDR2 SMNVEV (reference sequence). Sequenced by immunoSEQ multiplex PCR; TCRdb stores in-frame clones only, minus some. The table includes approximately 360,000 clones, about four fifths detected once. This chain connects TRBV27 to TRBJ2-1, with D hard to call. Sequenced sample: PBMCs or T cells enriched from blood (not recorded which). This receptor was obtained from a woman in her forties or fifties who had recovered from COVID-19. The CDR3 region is CASSRLWNEQFF. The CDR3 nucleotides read TGTGCCAGCAGCCGTCTATGGAATGAGCAGTTCTTC.